The 30 T cell receptor beta chains below come from one sample, sequenced in a study of cytomegalovirus exposure and HLA in healthy donors. Only in-frame clones appear in the TCRdb table, and some are missing; sequencing was by immunoSEQ multiplex PCR. Here the sample spans about 82,000 clones, 85% to 95% being singletons. Material for sequencing was PBMCs. These receptor sequences come from a man aged 18 to 29 in good health and CMV-seronegative.

This chain links TRBV27 with TRBJ2-7; TRBD1 might be the D (5 bases). Trimming removed 2 bases at V and 7 bases at J, with 15 bases between. From germline, CDR1 is MNHEY and CDR2 SMNVEV (reference sequence). This CDR3 is built from 14 residues. The CDR3 spells CASSLGQGLREQYF. The CDR3 DNA is TGTGCCAGCAGTTTAGGGCAGGGTCTTAGAGAGCAGTACTTC.

The rearrangement uses TRBV5-1 and TRBJ2-7; tentative D call: TRBD1 (5 bases). Germline CDR1 reads SGHRS; CDR2 reads YFSETQ. This CDR3 has 17 residues. Trimming stripped 2 bases from V and 0 bases from J, with 18 bases between. The CDR3 region is CASSFRPGDQGSYEQYF. The CDR3 coding sequence is TGCGCCAGCAGCTTCCGCCCGGGTGACCAGGGCTCCTACGAGCAGTACTTC.

The chain couples TRBV2 to TRBJ1-3; 7 positions match TRBD1. CDR3 length: 19 amino acids. Germline values: CDR1 SNHLY, CDR2 FYNNEI. V shed 5 bases, J shed 0 bases, and the junction held 16 bases outside the gene matches. The CDR3 sequence is CASSHRFGDSSFSGNTIYF. The CDR3 DNA sequence: TGTGCCAGCAGTCACCGATTCGGGGACAGCTCTTTCTCTGGAAACACCATATATTTT.

This clone has just a few counts. The chain is built from TRBV2 and TRBJ1-1, with unresolved D. The length of the CDR3 is 11 residues. Trimming took off 2 bases at V and 6 bases at J, with 4 bases between the two ends. Germline V gene lookup returns CDR1 SNHLY and CDR2 FYNNEI. The CDR3 DNA reads TGTGCCAGCAGTGAATCGGCTGAAGCTTTCTTT. Protein sequence: CASSESAEAFF. Variable domain in full (rest from reference TRBV2 and TRBJ1-1): EPEVTQTPSHQVTQMGQEVILRCVPISNHLYFYWYRQILGQKVEFLVSFYNNEISEKSEIFDDQFSVERPDGSNFTLKIRSTKLEDSAMYFCASSESAEAFFGQGTRLTVV.

This chain joins TRBV11-3 and TRBJ2-1; 16 bases are shared with TRBD2. The V gene end was trimmed by 5 bases and the J gene end by 8 bases; junction bases not matched to a gene: 9. Germline CDR1 SGHNT, CDR2 YENEEA. This CDR3 region has 17 residues. In nucleotides, the CDR3 is TGTGCCAGCAGCGGAGGGACTAGCGGGAGGGCGAGAGATGAGCAGTTCTTC. It specifies CASSGGTSGRARDEQFF.

This chain uses TRBV27 with TRBJ2-3; 8 nucleotides agree with TRBD2. CDR3 length equals 14 residues. The ends lost 3 bases at V and 1 base at J; junction bases unmatched: 0. CDR1 MNHEY and CDR2 SMNVEV come from the germline V gene (reference sequence). For the CDR3, the DNA is TGTGCCAGCAGTTTGGGACTAGGCACAGATACGCAGTATTTT. Amino acids: CASSLGLGTDTQYF.

The chain links TRBV6-5 to TRBJ1-2, with 9 positions matching TRBD1. Trimming at V came to 5 bases and at J to 8 bases, leaving 9 bases not matched to a gene. Germline loops: CDR1 MNHEY, CDR2 SVGAGI. There are 14 residues in the CDR3. The CDR3, as DNA: TGTGCCAGCAGTACCCAAGAGACAGGGGGAGGCTACACCTTC. It translates to CASSTQETGGGYTF.

The chain combines TRBV15 with TRBJ1-1; TRBD1 agrees at 7 bases. V gave up 6 bases and J gave up 1 base; unmatched junction bases: 5. The CDR3 contains 14 residues. CDR1 is LNHNV and CDR2 is YYDKDF in the germline V gene (reference sequence). The CDR3 spells CATSTGAKNTEAFF. CDR3 DNA: TGTGCCACCAGTACAGGGGCCAAGAACACTGAAGCTTTCTTT.

The chain carries TRBV27 and TRBJ2-2, with 9 bases matching TRBD1. The V segment lost 7 bases and the J segment 5 bases; nucleotides outside the gene matches: 14. The CDR3 runs 17 residues. Germline V gives CDR1 MNHEY, CDR2 SMNVEV (reference sequence). The CDR3 region is CASTGTGQILRTGELFF. The CDR3 DNA sequence: TGTGCCAGCACCGGGACAGGGCAAATTTTACGAACCGGGGAGCTGTTTTTT.

This chain uses TRBV10-3 with TRBJ2-7, with D possibly TRBD2 on 6 matching bases. Per the germline V gene, CDR1 is ENHRY and CDR2 is SYGVKD. This CDR3 has 15 residues. V shed 2 bases and J shed 7 bases, with 18 bases lying between them. The CDR3 region is CAISEGRGGLGEQYF. The CDR3 DNA reads TGTGCCATCAGTGAGGGGCGGGGTGGACTTGGGGAGCAGTACTTC.

The chain has TRBV5-1 and TRBJ2-4, with TRBD2 identical over 9 bases. Trimming removed 1 base from V and 3 bases from J; junction bases left unmatched: 5. The CDR3 runs 16 residues. Germline V gives CDR1 SGHRS, CDR2 YFSETQ. CDR3 DNA: TGCGCCAGCAGCTTGTCTCTAGCGGGGAGCAAAAACATTCAGTACTTC. It is translated as CASSLSLAGSKNIQYF.

The chain combines TRBV7-2 with TRBJ2-1; D is uncertain. Between the trimmed V and J ends, which lost 2 bases and 10 bases, there was a span of 6 bases. This CDR3 comprises 11 residues. Germline V lookup: CDR1 SGHTA, CDR2 FQGNSA. The DNA for the CDR3 is TGTGCCAGCAGCTTAATCCAGGAGCAGTTCTTC. The encoded protein is CASSLIQEQFF. Supplemented by reference TRBV7-2 and TRBJ2-1, the full variable domain reads GAGVSQSPSNKVTEKGKDVELRCDPISGHTALYWYRQSLGQGLEFLIYFQGNSAPDKSGLPSDRFSAERTGGSVSTLTIQRTQQEDSAVYLCASSLIQEQFFGPGTRLTVL.

The rearrangement uses TRBV6-5 and TRBJ1-6, with 9 nucleotides matching TRBD1. CDR1 MNHEY and CDR2 SVGAGI come from the germline V gene. The CDR3 length is 15 residues. The V gene end was trimmed by 0 bases and the J gene end by 8 bases; junction bases not matched to a gene: 2. The CDR3 DNA is TGTGCCAGCAGTTACTCACAGGGGGCCTATTCACCCCTCCACTTT. Translating it yields CASSYSQGAYSPLHF.

In DNA, the CDR3 is TGTGCCAGCAGTGTTACAGGGGGCTACAATGAGCAGTTCTTC. It is translated as CASSVTGGYNEQFF. V and J are TRBV25-1 and TRBJ2-1; TRBD1 matches at 8 bases. Germline values: CDR1 MGHDK, CDR2 SYGVNS. V shed 4 bases, J shed 3 bases, and the junction held 2 bases outside the gene matches. This CDR3 is 14 amino acids long.

V is TRBV9 and J is TRBJ2-1, with 8 nucleotides matching TRBD2. There are 12 residues in the CDR3. Germline values: CDR1 SGDLS, CDR2 YYNGEE. V dropped 3 bases and J dropped 15; count of bases not matched to a gene: 8. CDR3 loop: CASSASGGALFF. Written as DNA, the CDR3 is TGTGCCAGCAGCGCGAGCGGGGGAGCCCTGTTCTTC.

This chain joins TRBV4-1 and TRBJ1-1, with TRBD1 matching over 11 bases. The V and J ends lost 3 bases and 6 bases, in that order; junction bases with no gene match: 15. The CDR3 consists of 18 residues. Germline CDR1 MGHRA, CDR2 YSYEKL. This CDR3 is CASSHLRTGGSKGPEAFF. The CDR3 DNA is TGCGCCAGCAGCCACCTAAGGACAGGGGGCTCCAAGGGGCCTGAAGCTTTCTTT.

The V call is TRBV6-5, the J call TRBJ2-1; 7 bases map to TRBD2. CDR1 MNHEY and CDR2 SVGAGI come from the germline V gene. The CDR3 totals 15 residues. Losses at the gene ends were 7 bases for V and 4 bases for J; bases not matched to a gene: 10. CDR3: CASNPPGRQYNEQFF. The CDR3 DNA reads as TGTGCCAGCAACCCACCCGGGAGGCAGTACAATGAGCAGTTCTTC.

V and J are TRBV18 and TRBJ1-3; 9 nucleotides agree with TRBD1. This CDR3 contains 15 residues. In germline, CDR1 is KGHSH, CDR2 LQKENI. Losses at the gene ends were 5 bases for V and 2 bases for J; bases not matched to a gene: 4. CDR3 nucleotide sequence: TGTGCCAGCTCAGCTGGGACAGGGCCTGGAAACACCATATATTTT. Translated: CASSAGTGPGNTIYF.

This clone was detected a few times. V is TRBV9 and J is TRBJ1-5; no definite D call. In germline, CDR1 is SGDLS, CDR2 YYNGEE. The CDR3 is 13 amino acids. Trimming took 3 bases from V and 3 from J, leaving 7 bases between them. CDR3 protein: CASSEEDNQPQHF. CDR3 coding DNA: TGTGCCAGCAGCGAAGAGGACAATCAGCCCCAGCATTTT.

The chain links TRBV7-9 to TRBJ1-5; D possibly corresponds to TRBD1 (5 bases). Germline assignment: CDR1 SEHNR and CDR2 FQNEAQ (reference sequence). The germline V and J ends were trimmed by 3 bases and 6 bases, with 12 bases remaining between them. This CDR3 has 14 amino acids. CDR3 protein: CASSFGRDGQPQHF. The CDR3 nucleotides read TGTGCCAGCAGCTTTGGCAGGGATGGTCAGCCCCAGCATTTT.

This clone came up once. The rearrangement links TRBV6-5 to TRBJ1-1; D gene uncertain. CDR3 length: 13 residues. Germline V gene data show CDR1 as MNHEY and CDR2 as SVGAGI. Trimming removed 3 bases from V and 0 bases from J, with 5 bases in between. The CDR3 loop is CASSYVLNTEAFF. For the CDR3, the DNA is TGTGCCAGCAGTTATGTCTTGAACACTGAAGCTTTCTTT.

J is TRBJ1-3 and V is TRBV10-1, with D uncertain. Trimming removed 0 bases at V and 0 bases at J, with 6 bases between. This CDR3 is built from 15 residues. The V gene's germline CDR1 is WNHNN and CDR2 SYGVQD (reference sequence). The CDR3 region has the DNA TGCGCCAGCAGTGAGTCGGTGCGCTCTGGAAACACCATATATTTT. Protein sequence: CASSESVRSGNTIYF.

The rearrangement links TRBV19 to TRBJ2-7; 11 nucleotides match TRBD2. This CDR3 has 17 amino acids. Germline CDR1 LNHDA, CDR2 SQIVND (reference sequence). Trimming cost V 4 bases and J 1 base; bases outside gene matches: 9. In DNA, the CDR3 is TGTGCCAGTAGTAGGGTGACTAGCGGGGCGATTTCCTACGAGCAGTACTTC. This encodes CASSRVTSGAISYEQYF.

V gene TRBV6-5 combines with J gene TRBJ2-2; D is perhaps TRBD1 (6 bases). The CDR3 runs 15 residues. The V end was cut by 4 bases, the J end by 7 bases, with 16 bases between. Germline-derived CDR1 and CDR2 are MNHEY and SVGAGI. CDR3: CASSSANRGHGELFF. CDR3 sequence (DNA): TGTGCCAGCAGTTCTGCGAATCGGGGACACGGGGAGCTGTTTTTT.

The CDR3 DNA reads TGTGCCAGCTCACCCCGGGACGGGGGAGATACGCAGTATTTT. It translates to CASSPRDGGDTQYF. The chain links TRBV18 to TRBJ2-3; a weak D match, TRBD2 (6 bases). The CDR3 covers 14 residues. The V gene lost 3 bases and the J gene lost 5 bases, with 12 bases spanning the gap. The V gene's germline CDR1 is KGHSH and CDR2 LQKENI.

The V gene is TRBV10-2, the J gene TRBJ1-3; maybe TRBD1 (5 bases). The CDR3 runs 13 residues. The germline V gene encodes CDR1 WSHSY and CDR2 SAAADI. Trimming pared 4 bases from V and 2 bases from J, leaving 6 bases between. CDR3 bases: TGCGCCAGCAGTGGGACAACTGGAAACACCATATATTTT. It yields the protein CASSGTTGNTIYF.

The chain couples TRBV10-3 to TRBJ2-6, with 7 positions matching TRBD1. Germline trimming cut 10 bases from V and 2 bases from J; bases unmatched to any gene: 5. This CDR3 region has 14 residues. The germline CDR1 and CDR2 sequences are ENHRY and SYGVKD. CDR3 amino acids: CASRDRAGANVLTF. CDR3 nucleotides: TGTGCCAGCAGAGACAGGGCTGGGGCCAACGTCCTGACTTTC.

This clone is a singleton in its sample. The chain has TRBV27 and TRBJ2-5; 15 nucleotides agree with TRBD2. The CDR3 is made up of 18 amino acids. Germline V gene sequence: CDR1 MNHEY, CDR2 SMNVEV (reference sequence). The V and J ends lost 3 bases and 4 bases, in that order; junction bases with no gene match: 9. The DNA of the CDR3 is TGTGCCAGCAGTTTTTCCGGACTAGCGGGAGGGCCGGGAGAGACCCAGTACTTC. It translates to CASSFSGLAGGPGETQYF.

The V gene is TRBV30, the J gene TRBJ1-5; maybe TRBD1 (5 bases). Trimming shortened V by 2 bases and J by 11 bases, and 19 bases separated the two germline ends. Germline assignment: CDR1 GTSNPN and CDR2 SVGIG (reference sequence). This CDR3 is built from 14 residues. In DNA form, the CDR3 reads TGTGCCTGGAGTATCGGACATCGCTCGGGGGCCCAGCATTTT. It specifies CAWSIGHRSGAQHF.

V and J are TRBV6-5 and TRBJ1-5; a possible D gene is TRBD1 (5 bases). This CDR3 is built from 15 residues. Per the germline V gene, CDR1 is MNHEY and CDR2 is SVGAGI. Trimming took 0 bases from V and 6 from J, leaving 12 bases between them. The CDR3 reads CASSYSSLGAQPQHF. The CDR3 DNA is TGTGCCAGCAGTTACTCGAGTCTTGGGGCTCAGCCCCAGCATTTT.